This T cell receptor beta chain is drawn from a study of a mutant IDH1 vaccine in newly diagnosed glioma. Study overall: Weeks 1, 3, 5, 7, 11, 15, 19 and 23 were when patients received their eight vaccinations. Treated patients comprised 62.5% males and approximately 38% females, mean age roughly 37 years.

Produced via immunoSEQ multiplex PCR; TCRdb's table is partial and in-frame only. Of about 38,000 clones listed, roughly 76% are singletons. Stated time point: week 23, last vaccination. Every single dose of the vaccine, 300 ug of mutant IDH1 20-mer peptide, came with topical imiquimod. Every donor had a new WHO grade 3 or 4 astrocytoma that was IDH1-mutant, with loss of nuclear ATRX. The CDR3 sequence is 13 residues long. Trimming stripped 0 bases from V and 5 bases from J, with 8 bases between. Germline V gene sequence: CDR1 SGHRS, CDR2 YFSETQ. Concerning this clone: No antigen is known for it.

V usage is TRBV5-1 and J usage is TRBJ1-1; a possible D gene is TRBD1 (5 bases). The receptor was isolated from a man between 35 and 55 years old with glioma. The sample consisted of PBMCs, taken from a glioma patient whose treatment included an IDH1 peptide vaccine. The CDR3 here is CASSLVSGTEAFF. CDR3 sequence (DNA): TGCGCCAGCAGCTTGGTGTCAGGGACTGAAGCTTTCTTT.